What follows are 28 T cell receptor beta chains derived from one specimen sequenced in a study of cytomegalovirus exposure and HLA in healthy donors (dated by TCRdb to about 2017). The library was produced with the immunoSEQ multiplex PCR assay. For the multiplex PCR, a mixture combining 60 forward primers for TCR Vbeta segments and 13 reverse primers for TCR Jbeta segments was used. The clones in this table, taken by TCRdb from immuneACCESS, are in-frame only. Not every clone is retained; where verified, under half of the shortfall comes from an unresolved V gene, and the cause of the rest is unknown. The sample yields 150,000 to 200,000 clones; approximately 88% were counted once. The ten most abundant clones make up around 0.25% of the sample. Specimen: PBMCs. The receptors originated from a boy aged 10-17 years in good health and CMV-seronegative.

J is TRBJ2-1 and V is TRBV5-5; 11 bases match TRBD2. Trimming removed 0 bases from V and 7 bases from J; junction bases left unmatched: 6. This CDR3 spans 16 amino acids. CDR1 is SGHKS, CDR2 YYEKEE, per germline (reference sequence). The CDR3 DNA reads TGTGCCAGCAGCTTGGTTAGCGGGGGGGCACGGAATGAGCAGTTCTTC. It translates to CASSLVSGGARNEQFF.

The CDR3: CASSRRLAASDEQYF. CDR3 nucleotide sequence: TGTGCCAGCAGCCGCAGACTAGCGGCGTCAGATGAGCAGTACTTC. This sequence joins TRBV2 and TRBJ2-7; 9 nucleotides agree with TRBD2. The V and J ends lost 6 bases and 7 bases, in that order; junction bases with no gene match: 13. CDR1 SNHLY and CDR2 FYNNEI come from the germline V gene. This CDR3 is built from 15 residues.

The V call is TRBV9, the J call TRBJ2-7; perhaps TRBD1 as D (6 bases). V gave up 4 bases and J gave up 2 bases, with 16 bases separating them. The CDR3 contains 15 residues. Germline V lookup: CDR1 SGDLS, CDR2 YYNGEE. CDR3 coding DNA: TGTGCCAGCAGCACCGGGACAACTTTAACCTACGAGCAGTACTTC. Its translation: CASSTGTTLTYEQYF.

This clone has a single count. The rearrangement links TRBV7-9 to TRBJ2-7, with 9 bases lining up with TRBD1. V trimming: 3 bases; J trimming: 5 bases; junction bases outside the gene matches: 5. The germline V gene encodes CDR1 SEHNR and CDR2 FQNEAQ (reference sequence). The length of the CDR3 is 14 residues. DNA of the CDR3: TGTGCCAGCAGCTTTACAGGGGGCGACGACGAGCAGTACTTC. Translation: CASSFTGGDDEQYF.

The V and J genes are TRBV30 and TRBJ2-3, with D possibly matching TRBD2 (7 bases). Germline-derived CDR1 and CDR2 are GTSNPN and SVGIG (reference sequence). V shed 2 bases and J shed 0 bases, with 15 bases lying between them. The CDR3 sequence is 16 residues long. CDR3 in amino acids: CAWSLGGHHSTDTQYF. The CDR3 bases are TGTGCCTGGAGTCTGGGGGGGCACCACAGCACAGATACGCAGTATTTT.

The chain is built from TRBV2 and TRBJ1-2, with a possible D match to TRBD1 (6 bases). Germline CDR1 reads SNHLY; CDR2 reads FYNNEI. CDR3 length: 12 residues. V dropped 7 bases and J dropped 8 bases, with 14 bases sitting between them. The CDR3 DNA is TGTGCCAGCAAAGACAGGATCGTAGGCTACACCTTC. It translates to CASKDRIVGYTF.

The chain is built from TRBV10-3 and TRBJ2-7; 8 positions agree with TRBD2. CDR1 ENHRY and CDR2 SYGVKD come from the germline V gene. This CDR3 contains 14 residues. V dropped 6 bases and J dropped 5; count of bases not matched to a gene: 9. CDR3 sequence reads: CAISPGTSSDEQYF. The CDR3 coding sequence is TGTGCCATCAGCCCCGGGACTAGTTCAGACGAGCAGTACTTC.

V usage is TRBV27 and J usage is TRBJ2-3, with 11 bases fitting TRBD2. This CDR3 contains 16 residues. Germline values: CDR1 MNHEY, CDR2 SMNVEV (reference sequence). V was clipped by 5 bases and J by 2 bases; unmatched bases: 6. The CDR3 DNA sequence: TGTGCCAGCAGTGCGCCGGGACTAGCGGTCACAGATACGCAGTATTTT. Translated, it gives CASSAPGLAVTDTQYF.

The sample holds a few counts of this clone. The chain carries TRBV28 and TRBJ1-2; 7 positions match TRBD1. Germline-derived CDR1 and CDR2 are MDHEN and SYDVKM. V shed 10 bases and J 7 bases; nucleotides not matched to a gene: 24. There are 17 residues in the CDR3. CDR3 nucleotide sequence: TGTGCCACCAAGGGACTTCAGACAGGGCAAGGGTTTTCTGGCTACACCTTC. Translated: CATKGLQTGQGFSGYTF.

The chain joins TRBV27 to TRBJ2-6; D gene uncertain. CDR1 MNHEY and CDR2 SMNVEV come from the germline V gene (reference sequence). The CDR3 totals 12 residues. Trimming stripped 6 bases from V and 4 bases from J, with 4 bases between. The CDR3 sequence: CASRRGANVLTF. The CDR3 DNA reads as TGTGCCAGCAGGAGAGGGGCCAACGTCCTGACTTTC. The full variable domain, rest sourced from reference TRBV27 and TRBJ2-6, is EAQVTQNPRYLITVTGKKLTVTCSQNMNHEYMSWYRQDPGLGLRQIYYSMNVEVTDKGDVPEGYKVSRKEKRNFPLILESPSPNQTSLYFCASRRGANVLTFGAGSRLTVL.

The J gene is TRBJ2-4, the V gene TRBV5-6, with a tentative D call TRBD1 (5 bases). Germline-derived CDR1 and CDR2 are SGHDT and YYEEEE. This CDR3 region has 15 residues. Trimming cost V 0 bases and J 8 bases, with 15 bases left between them. The CDR3 loop is CASSLGRDNRDIQYF. CDR3 coding DNA: TGTGCCAGCAGCTTGGGCAGGGATAATAGGGACATTCAGTACTTC.

V is TRBV25-1 and J is TRBJ2-2, with 10 bases fitting TRBD2. CDR3 length: 17 residues. J was trimmed by 2 bases and V by 4 bases; bases with no gene match: 7. Germline V gene lookup returns CDR1 MGHDK and CDR2 SYGVNS. CDR3 nucleotides: TGTGCCAGCAGTGGTAAACTAGCGGGACCAAACACCGGGGAGCTGTTTTTT. Protein product: CASSGKLAGPNTGELFF.

The V gene is TRBV6-6, the J gene TRBJ1-2, with D perhaps TRBD1 (5 bases). V lost 5 bases, J lost 0 bases, and 10 bases lay in between. CDR3 length: 14 amino acids. CDR1 is MNHNY, CDR2 SVGAGI, per germline (reference sequence). The CDR3 nucleotides are TGTGCCAGCAGTCCGACAGACGCTAACTATGGCTACACCTTC. Its protein is CASSPTDANYGYTF.

V and J are TRBV28 and TRBJ1-4; D is unresolved. This CDR3 has 17 residues. From germline, CDR1 is MDHEN and CDR2 SYDVKM. V was trimmed by 7 bases and J by 2 bases, leaving 20 bases between them. For the CDR3, the DNA is TGTGCCAGCACCCCCGAGCGGCCACGGGCCACTAATGAAAAACTGTTTTTT. Protein product: CASTPERPRATNEKLFF.

The CDR3 loop is CASSGTQYF. CDR3 DNA: TGTGCCAGCTCGGGTACGCAGTATTTT. The V gene is TRBV2, the J gene TRBJ2-3; no firm D call. This CDR3 is 9 amino acids long. CDR1 is SNHLY and CDR2 is FYNNEI in the germline V gene. Trimming removed 8 bases from V and 8 bases from J, with 5 bases in between.

CDR3 loop: CASNGLAGGIPTDTQYF. DNA for the CDR3: TGTGCCAGCAACGGACTAGCGGGGGGGATACCCACAGATACGCAGTATTTT. J is TRBJ2-3 and V is TRBV5-6, with 15 bases fitting TRBD2. The CDR3 is 17 amino acids. Germline V lookup: CDR1 SGHDT, CDR2 YYEEEE. With V trimmed by 6 bases and J by 2 bases, 7 bases remained unmatched.

V is TRBV9 and J is TRBJ2-2, with TRBD2 matching 7 bases. V dropped 0 bases and J dropped 6; count of bases not matched to a gene: 2. CDR3 length: 14 residues. The germline gives CDR1 SGDLS, CDR2 YYNGEE. Here the CDR3 DNA reads TGTGCCAGCAGCGTAGTTGCGGGGGCCGGGGAGCTGTTTTTT. Encoded protein: CASSVVAGAGELFF. Looking up the rest from reference TRBV9 and TRBJ2-2 gives the full variable domain: DSGVTQTPKHLITATGQRVTLRCSPRSGDLSVYWYQQSLDQGLQFLIQYYNGEERAKGNILERFSAQQFPDLHSELNLSSLELGDSALYFCASSVVAGAGELFFGEGSRLTVL.

The V gene is TRBV11-2, the J gene TRBJ2-7; D is possibly TRBD1 (5 bases). The CDR3 loop spans 15 amino acids. Trimming removed 4 bases at V and 4 bases at J, with 17 bases between. Germline V gene data show CDR1 as SGHAT and CDR2 as FQNNGV. As DNA, the CDR3 is TGTGCCAGCAGCTCCCCAAGCCAGGGTGGGTACGAGCAGTACTTC. Translation: CASSSPSQGGYEQYF.

This clone was detected only a few times. The genes are TRBV4-1 and TRBJ1-1; D perhaps matches TRBD1 (5 bases). This CDR3 region has 17 residues. V lost 0 bases and J 0 bases, leaving 14 bases between the germline ends. Per germline, CDR1 MGHRA and CDR2 YSYEKL. CDR3 in amino acids: CASSQDFQRTLNTEAFF. The CDR3 bases are TGCGCCAGCAGCCAAGATTTTCAAAGGACATTGAACACTGAAGCTTTCTTT.

The rearrangement links TRBV9 to TRBJ1-2; a weak D match, TRBD1 (6 bases). V lost 4 bases, J lost 1 base, and 23 bases lay in between. Looked up from germline, CDR1 is SGDLS and CDR2 is YYNGEE. CDR3 size: 18 residues. CDR3 residues: CASSSNSGGGWINYGYTF. In DNA, the CDR3 is TGTGCCAGCAGCTCCAATTCGGGGGGCGGATGGATTAACTATGGCTACACCTTC.

This clone was seen just once. This rearrangement joins TRBV9 to TRBJ2-3; possible D gene TRBD2, 7 bases. The CDR3 extends over 16 amino acids. CDR1 SGDLS and CDR2 YYNGEE come from the germline V gene. The V end was cut by 5 bases, the J end by 4 bases, with 20 bases between. This CDR3 is CASRGGAGPTPDTQYF. The CDR3 region has the DNA TGTGCCAGCAGGGGGGGGGCGGGCCCGACCCCAGATACGCAGTATTTT.

The V gene is TRBV4-1, the J gene TRBJ1-5; D might be TRBD1 (5 bases). V was clipped by 0 bases and J by 5 bases, with 17 bases between them. Per germline, CDR1 MGHRA and CDR2 YSYEKL. This CDR3 contains 17 residues. The CDR3 here is CASSQDAGQWGDQPQHF. The CDR3 nucleotides read TGCGCCAGCAGCCAAGATGCCGGACAATGGGGGGATCAGCCCCAGCATTTT.

This chain connects TRBV5-1 to TRBJ2-1; D is possibly TRBD2 (7 bases). The CDR3 runs 16 residues. Germline CDR1 SGHRS, CDR2 YFSETQ. V shed 5 bases and J shed 0 bases, with 15 bases lying between them. CDR3 DNA sequence: TGCGCCAGCAGGTTAGGGGGGGCCCCCTCCTACAATGAGCAGTTCTTC. It is translated as CASRLGGAPSYNEQFF.

The chain combines TRBV2 with TRBJ2-6; D unresolved. Germline V CDR1 and CDR2: SNHLY, FYNNEI. This CDR3 comprises 16 residues. Trimming removed 3 bases from V and 1 base from J, with 10 bases in between. Here the CDR3 reads CASSDKTTSGANVLTF. For the CDR3, the DNA is TGTGCCAGCAGTGACAAGACAACATCTGGGGCCAACGTCCTGACTTTC.

The CDR3 sequence is CSVPRSRVYGYTF. CDR3 sequence (DNA): TGCAGCGTTCCGAGGTCACGCGTCTATGGCTACACCTTC. The chain has TRBV29-1 and TRBJ1-2; no clear D. Germline V gives CDR1 SQVTM, CDR2 ANQGSEA. This CDR3 has 13 residues. V gave up 5 bases and J gave up 4 bases, with 14 bases separating them.

The gene calls are TRBV7-9 and TRBJ1-2; possibly TRBD1 for D (5 bases). Trimming shortened V by 5 bases and J by 1 base, and 17 bases separated the two germline ends. The germline V gene encodes CDR1 SEHNR and CDR2 FQNEAQ (reference sequence). The CDR3 extends over 16 amino acids. The CDR3 nucleotides read TGTGCCAGCAGCCCCCAGTTCAGGGAGGGTAACTATGGCTACACCTTC. Its protein is CASSPQFREGNYGYTF.

The genes are TRBV5-1 and TRBJ2-3; D unclear. Germline CDR1 and CDR2: SGHRS and YFSETQ. The germline V and J ends were trimmed by 3 bases and 1 base, with 6 bases remaining between them. The CDR3 consists of 13 residues. DNA for the CDR3: TGCGCCAGCAGCTCCCGTGGCACAGATACGCAGTATTTT. Translated, it gives CASSSRGTDTQYF.

This chain joins TRBV2 and TRBJ1-2; 8 nucleotides match TRBD1. CDR1 is SNHLY and CDR2 is FYNNEI in the germline V gene. This CDR3 region has 19 residues. The junction had 21 bases not matched to a gene; V was cut back by 6 bases and J by 3 bases. The CDR3 nucleotides read TGTGCCAGCAGCCAAAAGGCCGCTTGGGGACAGGCGCCTTACTATGGCTACACCTTC. Translation: CASSQKAAWGQAPYYGYTF.